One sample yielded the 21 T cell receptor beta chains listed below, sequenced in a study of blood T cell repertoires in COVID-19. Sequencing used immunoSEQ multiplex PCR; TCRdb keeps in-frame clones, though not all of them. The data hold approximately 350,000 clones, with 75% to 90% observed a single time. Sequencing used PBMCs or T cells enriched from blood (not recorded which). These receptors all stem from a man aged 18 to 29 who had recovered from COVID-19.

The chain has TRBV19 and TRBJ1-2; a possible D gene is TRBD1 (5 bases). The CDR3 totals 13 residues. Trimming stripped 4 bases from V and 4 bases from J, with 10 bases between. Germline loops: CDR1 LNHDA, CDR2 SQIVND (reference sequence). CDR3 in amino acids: CASSTQGVYGYTF. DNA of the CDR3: TGTGCCAGTAGTACGCAGGGTGTCTATGGCTACACCTTC.

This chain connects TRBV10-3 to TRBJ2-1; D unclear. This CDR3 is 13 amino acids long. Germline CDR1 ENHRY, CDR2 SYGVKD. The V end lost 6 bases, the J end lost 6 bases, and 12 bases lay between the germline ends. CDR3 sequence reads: CAIRGFGSNEQFF. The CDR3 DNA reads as TGTGCCATCAGGGGTTTCGGGTCCAATGAGCAGTTCTTC.

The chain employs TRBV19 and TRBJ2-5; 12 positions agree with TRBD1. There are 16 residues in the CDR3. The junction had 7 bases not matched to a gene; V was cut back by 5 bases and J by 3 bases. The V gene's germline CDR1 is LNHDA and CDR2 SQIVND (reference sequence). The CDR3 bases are TGTGCCAGTAGTCCCCGGGACAGGGGGCTGGAAGAGACCCAGTACTTC. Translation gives CASSPRDRGLEETQYF.

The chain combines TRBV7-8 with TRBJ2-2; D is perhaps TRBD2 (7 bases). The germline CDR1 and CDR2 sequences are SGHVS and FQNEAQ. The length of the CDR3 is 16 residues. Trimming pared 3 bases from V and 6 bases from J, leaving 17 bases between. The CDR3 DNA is TGTGCCAGCAGCTTGGAGGGGGGGCTCCGTCCCGGGGAGCTGTTTTTT. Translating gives CASSLEGGLRPGELFF.

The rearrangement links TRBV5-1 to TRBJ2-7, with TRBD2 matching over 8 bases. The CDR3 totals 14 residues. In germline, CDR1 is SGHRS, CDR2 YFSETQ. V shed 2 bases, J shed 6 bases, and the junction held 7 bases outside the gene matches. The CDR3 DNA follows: TGCGCCAGCAGCTTTTCGCGGGGGGTGGGCGAGCAGTACTTC. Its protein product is CASSFSRGVGEQYF.

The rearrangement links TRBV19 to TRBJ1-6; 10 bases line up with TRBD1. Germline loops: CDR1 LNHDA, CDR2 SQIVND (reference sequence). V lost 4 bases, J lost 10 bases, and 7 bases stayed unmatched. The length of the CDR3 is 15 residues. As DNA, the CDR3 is TGTGCCAGTAGTACCGGACAGGGGGTTGGGTCACCCCTCCACTTT. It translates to CASSTGQGVGSPLHF.

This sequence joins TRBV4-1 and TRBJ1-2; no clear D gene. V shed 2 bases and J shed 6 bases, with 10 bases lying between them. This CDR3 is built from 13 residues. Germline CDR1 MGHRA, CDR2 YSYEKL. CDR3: CASSQSGGDGYTF. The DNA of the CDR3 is TGCGCCAGCAGCCAAAGCGGTGGCGATGGCTACACCTTC.

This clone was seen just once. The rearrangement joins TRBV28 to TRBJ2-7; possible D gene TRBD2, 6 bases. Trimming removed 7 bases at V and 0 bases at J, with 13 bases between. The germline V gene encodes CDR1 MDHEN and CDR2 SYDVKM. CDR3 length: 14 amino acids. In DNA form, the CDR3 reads TGTGCCAGCACCAATCCCGGGAGCTCCTACGAGCAGTACTTC. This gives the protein CASTNPGSSYEQYF.

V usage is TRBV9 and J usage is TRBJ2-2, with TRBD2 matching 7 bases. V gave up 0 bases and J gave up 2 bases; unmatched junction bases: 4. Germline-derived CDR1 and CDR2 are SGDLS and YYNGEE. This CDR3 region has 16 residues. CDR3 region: CASSVAATSNTGELFF. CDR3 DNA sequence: TGTGCCAGCAGCGTAGCTGCGACTAGCAACACCGGGGAGCTGTTTTTT.

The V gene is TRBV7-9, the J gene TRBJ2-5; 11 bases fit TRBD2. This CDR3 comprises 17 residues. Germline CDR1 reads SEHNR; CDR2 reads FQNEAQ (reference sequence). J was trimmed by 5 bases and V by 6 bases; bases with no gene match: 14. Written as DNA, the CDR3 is TGTGCCAGCAGTTTACCGGGAGGACTAGCGGGTTTGGAGACCCAGTACTTC. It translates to CASSLPGGLAGLETQYF.

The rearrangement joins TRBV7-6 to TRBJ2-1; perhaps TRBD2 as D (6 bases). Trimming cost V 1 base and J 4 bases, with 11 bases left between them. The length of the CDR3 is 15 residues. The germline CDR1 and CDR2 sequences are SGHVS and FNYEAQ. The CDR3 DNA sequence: TGTGCCAGCAGCTTAGTCACGGGGACTTACAATGAGCAGTTCTTC. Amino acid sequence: CASSLVTGTYNEQFF.

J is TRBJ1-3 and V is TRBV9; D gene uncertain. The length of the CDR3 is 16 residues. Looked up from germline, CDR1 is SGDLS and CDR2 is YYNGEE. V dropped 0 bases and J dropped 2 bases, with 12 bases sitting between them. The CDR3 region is CASSVAAGLAGNTIYF. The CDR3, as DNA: TGTGCCAGCAGCGTAGCAGCAGGTTTGGCTGGAAACACCATATATTTT.

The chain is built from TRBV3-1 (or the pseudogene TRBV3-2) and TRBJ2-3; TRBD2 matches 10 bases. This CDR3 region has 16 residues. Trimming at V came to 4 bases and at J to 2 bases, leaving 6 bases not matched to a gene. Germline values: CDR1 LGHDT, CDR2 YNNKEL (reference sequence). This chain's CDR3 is CASSPVAGGPTDTQYF. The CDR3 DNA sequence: TGTGCCAGCAGCCCCGTAGCGGGGGGCCCCACAGATACGCAGTATTTT.

The CDR3 nucleotides are TGTGCCAGCTCACAATCCCTTCTAAGAACAGGGAATCAGAGCTACACCTTC. It is translated as CASSQSLLRTGNQSYTF. This chain links TRBV18 with TRBJ1-2; D might be TRBD1 (6 bases). Trimming pared 4 bases from V and 9 bases from J, leaving 27 bases between. The germline gives CDR1 KGHSH, CDR2 LQKENI. The CDR3 runs 17 residues.

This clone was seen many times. Written as DNA, the CDR3 is TGTGCCAGCAGTTTTACAGTCAGGGGCTATGGCTACACCTTC. Amino acid sequence: CASSFTVRGYGYTF. The V and J genes are TRBV28 and TRBJ1-2, with D maybe TRBD1 (6 bases). Germline CDR1 MDHEN, CDR2 SYDVKM. The CDR3 totals 14 residues. V lost 3 bases to trimming and J lost 4 bases, with 12 bases between them.

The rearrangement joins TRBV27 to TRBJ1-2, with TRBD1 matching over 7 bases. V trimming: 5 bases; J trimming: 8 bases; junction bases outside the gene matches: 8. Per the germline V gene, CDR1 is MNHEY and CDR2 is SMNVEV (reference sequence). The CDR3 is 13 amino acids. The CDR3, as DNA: TGTGCCAGCAGTCTAACAGGGGCGCGGGGCTACACCTTC. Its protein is CASSLTGARGYTF.

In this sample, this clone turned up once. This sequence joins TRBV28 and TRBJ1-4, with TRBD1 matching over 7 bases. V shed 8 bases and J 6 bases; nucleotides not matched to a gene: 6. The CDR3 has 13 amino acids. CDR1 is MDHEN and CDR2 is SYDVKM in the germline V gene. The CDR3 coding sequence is TGTGCCAGCTCTACAGGGGCCGATGAAAAACTGTTTTTT. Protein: CASSTGADEKLFF. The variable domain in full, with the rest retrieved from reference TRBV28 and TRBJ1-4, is DVKVTQSSRYLVKRTGEKVFLECVQDMDHENMFWYRQDPGLGLRLIYFSYDVKMKEKGDIPEGYSVSREKKERFSLILESASTNQTSMYLCASSTGADEKLFFGSGTQLSVL.

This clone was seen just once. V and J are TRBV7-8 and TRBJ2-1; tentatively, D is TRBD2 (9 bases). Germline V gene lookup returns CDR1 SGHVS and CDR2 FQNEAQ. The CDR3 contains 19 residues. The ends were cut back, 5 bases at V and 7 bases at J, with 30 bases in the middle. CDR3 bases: TGTGCCAGCAGCCTAGTTGGGACAGGACCGGGACTAGCCGTGAATGAGCAGTTCTTC. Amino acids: CASSLVGTGPGLAVNEQFF.

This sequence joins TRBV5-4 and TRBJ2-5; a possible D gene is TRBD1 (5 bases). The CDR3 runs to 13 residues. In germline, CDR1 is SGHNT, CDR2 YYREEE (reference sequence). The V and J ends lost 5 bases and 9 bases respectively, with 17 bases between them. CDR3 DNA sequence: TGTGCCAGCAGTTACCCGGACCTAGGGGCCCAGTACTTC. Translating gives CASSYPDLGAQYF.

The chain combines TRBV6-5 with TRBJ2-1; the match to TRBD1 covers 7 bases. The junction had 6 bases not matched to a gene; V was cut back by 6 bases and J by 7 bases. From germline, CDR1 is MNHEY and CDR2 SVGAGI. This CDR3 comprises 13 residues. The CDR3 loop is CASSLTGSNEQFF. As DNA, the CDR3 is TGTGCCAGCAGCTTGACAGGGTCGAATGAGCAGTTCTTC.

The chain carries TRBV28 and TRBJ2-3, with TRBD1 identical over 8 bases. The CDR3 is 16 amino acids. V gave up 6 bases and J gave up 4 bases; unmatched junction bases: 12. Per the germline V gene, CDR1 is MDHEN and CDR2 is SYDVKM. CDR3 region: CASSPVGTGLPDTQYF. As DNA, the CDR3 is TGTGCCAGCAGCCCAGTGGGGACAGGACTCCCAGATACGCAGTATTTT.